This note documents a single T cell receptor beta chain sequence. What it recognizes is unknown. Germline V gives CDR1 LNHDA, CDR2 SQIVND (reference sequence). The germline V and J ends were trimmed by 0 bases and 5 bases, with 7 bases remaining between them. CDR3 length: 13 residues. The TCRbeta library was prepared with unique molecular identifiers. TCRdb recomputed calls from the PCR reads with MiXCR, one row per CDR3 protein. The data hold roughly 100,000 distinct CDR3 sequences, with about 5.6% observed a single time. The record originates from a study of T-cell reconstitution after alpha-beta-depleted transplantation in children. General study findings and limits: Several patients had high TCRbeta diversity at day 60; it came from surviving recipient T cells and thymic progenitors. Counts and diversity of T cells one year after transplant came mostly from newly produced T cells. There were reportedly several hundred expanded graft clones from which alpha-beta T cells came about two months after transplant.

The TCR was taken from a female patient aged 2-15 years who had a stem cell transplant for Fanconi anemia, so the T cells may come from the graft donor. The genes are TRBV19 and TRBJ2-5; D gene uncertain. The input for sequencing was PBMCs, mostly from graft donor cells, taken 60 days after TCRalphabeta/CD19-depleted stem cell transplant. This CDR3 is CASSIEGRETQYF. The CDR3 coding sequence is TGTGCCAGTAGTATAGAAGGCCGGGAGACCCAGTACTTC.